The next 18 T cell receptor beta chains were all read from a single sample in a study of blood T cell repertoires in COVID-19. Assay used: immunoSEQ multiplex PCR; TCRdb lists only in-frame clones, some missing. Here the sample spans 210,000 or so clones, around nine tenths being singletons. Sequencing was done on a sample of peripheral blood. These receptors were collected from a woman in her thirties or forties who had recovered from COVID-19.

V and J are TRBV6-2 or TRBV6-3 and TRBJ2-5; D possibly corresponds to TRBD2 (6 bases). Per the germline V gene, CDR1 is MNHEY and CDR2 is SVGEGT. V shed 4 bases and J shed 5 bases, with 11 bases lying between them. This CDR3 is built from 13 residues. The CDR3 is CASSFGRSETQYF. CDR3 in DNA: TGTGCCAGCAGTTTTGGGAGGTCGGAGACCCAGTACTTC.

V and J are TRBV9 and TRBJ2-3; the D gene is possibly TRBD1 (5 bases). The germline CDR1 and CDR2 sequences are SGDLS and YYNGEE. This CDR3 spans 16 amino acids. V was shortened by 0 bases and J by 1 base, with 12 bases between the two germline ends. The CDR3 coding sequence is TGTGCCAGCAGCGTAGGAGTAGGGGTCGGCACAGATACGCAGTATTTT. As protein: CASSVGVGVGTDTQYF.

The sample holds one count of this clone. J is TRBJ2-1 and V is TRBV9, with 8 nucleotides matching TRBD1. Losses at the gene ends were 0 bases for V and 9 bases for J; bases not matched to a gene: 8. CDR3 length: 15 residues. Germline CDR1 is SGDLS and CDR2 is YYNGEE. For the CDR3, the DNA is TGTGCCAGCAGCGTAGGGACAGGGTTACGGACTGAGCAGTTCTTC. It specifies CASSVGTGLRTEQFF.

The chain couples TRBV5-5 to TRBJ1-5; D ambiguous. CDR3 size: 13 residues. V lost 5 bases to trimming and J lost 9 bases, with 15 bases between them. The germline CDR1 and CDR2 sequences are SGHKS and YYEKEE (reference sequence). CDR3 sequence: CASSSDGEGPQHF. The CDR3 nucleotides read TGTGCCAGCAGTTCGGACGGGGAAGGGCCCCAGCATTTT. Combining the CDR3 with reference TRBV5-5 and TRBJ1-5 gives the whole variable domain DAGVTQSPTHLIKTRGQQVTLRCSPISGHKSVSWYQQVLGQGPQFIFQYYEKEERGRGNFPDRFSARQFPNYSSELNVNALLLGDSALYLCASSSDGEGPQHFGDGTRLSIL.

The gene calls are TRBV19 and TRBJ2-5, with TRBD1 as a possible D gene (5 bases). V gave up 5 bases and J gave up 1 base, with 8 bases separating them. The CDR3 extends over 13 amino acids. Germline loops: CDR1 LNHDA, CDR2 SQIVND (reference sequence). Here the CDR3 reads CASSLGLQETQYF. CDR3 DNA: TGTGCCAGTAGTTTGGGGCTCCAAGAGACCCAGTACTTC. Supplemented by reference TRBV19 and TRBJ2-5, the full variable domain reads DGGITQSPKYLFRKEGQNVTLSCEQNLNHDAMYWYRQDPGQGLRLIYYSQIVNDFQKGDIAEGYSVSREKKESFPLTVTSAQKNPTAFYLCASSLGLQETQYFGPGTRLLVL.

This chain connects TRBV10-3 to TRBJ2-3, with TRBD2 matching 10 bases. This CDR3 is built from 13 residues. Looked up from germline, CDR1 is ENHRY and CDR2 is SYGVKD. V shed 8 bases and J 4 bases; nucleotides not matched to a gene: 3. Written as DNA, the CDR3 is TGTGCCATCCTAGCGGGAGTGGCAGATACGCAGTATTTT. Translated, it gives CAILAGVADTQYF.

The chain employs TRBV27 and TRBJ1-2; tentatively, D is TRBD1 (6 bases). The CDR3 runs to 14 residues. The germline V and J ends were trimmed by 11 bases and 3 bases, with 19 bases remaining between them. Germline V gives CDR1 MNHEY, CDR2 SMNVEV (reference sequence). The chain's CDR3 is CAGEGAGVYYGYTF. CDR3 bases: TGTGCCGGCGAAGGGGCAGGGGTCTACTATGGCTACACCTTC.

The chain recombines TRBV7-6 with TRBJ2-7; 7 nucleotides agree with TRBD2. The CDR3 is 13 residues long. V lost 1 base, J lost 6 bases, and 3 bases stayed unmatched. Germline V lookup: CDR1 SGHVS, CDR2 FNYEAQ. CDR3: CASSLGGRAEQYF. Written as DNA, the CDR3 is TGTGCCAGCAGCTTAGGGGGGAGGGCCGAGCAGTACTTC.

The V call is TRBV7-2, the J call TRBJ2-1; 7 bases map to TRBD2. V trimming: 1 base; J trimming: 9 bases; junction bases outside the gene matches: 9. This CDR3 region has 15 residues. The germline V gene has CDR1 SGHTA and CDR2 FQGNSA. The CDR3 nucleotides read TGTGCCAGCAGCTTAGTAATAGCGGGTTCTTCTGAGCAGTTCTTC. It codes for CASSLVIAGSSEQFF.

The J gene is TRBJ2-5, the V gene TRBV7-3; 9 nucleotides line up with TRBD1. V lost 5 bases to trimming and J lost 4 bases; unmatched junction nucleotides: 5. The CDR3 has 14 residues. Germline V CDR1 and CDR2: SGHTA, FQGTGA. The CDR3 is CASSPGQGTETQYF. The CDR3 DNA follows: TGTGCCAGCAGCCCCGGACAGGGGACAGAGACCCAGTACTTC.

The gene calls are TRBV28 and TRBJ2-5, with 9 bases aligning to TRBD1. Looked up from germline, CDR1 is MDHEN and CDR2 is SYDVKM. V shed 6 bases, J shed 5 bases, and the junction held 13 bases outside the gene matches. This CDR3 is 16 amino acids long. CDR3: CASRGPGTGFGETQYF. The CDR3 region has the DNA TGTGCCAGCAGAGGCCCCGGGACAGGGTTCGGGGAGACCCAGTACTTC.

The chain has TRBV6-2 or TRBV6-3 and TRBJ1-2; D ambiguous. This CDR3 has 16 residues. Trimming took off 6 bases at V and 0 bases at J, with 17 bases between the two ends. The germline gives CDR1 MNHEY, CDR2 SVGEGT. The CDR3 nucleotides are TGTGCCAGCAGCTCCAGAGACACTCTTACTAACTATGGCTACACCTTC. It specifies CASSSRDTLTNYGYTF.

The chain uses TRBV5-1 and TRBJ2-2; unclear D gene. The germline CDR1 and CDR2 sequences are SGHRS and YFSETQ. Trimming cost V 0 bases and J 1 base, with 7 bases left between them. CDR3 size: 15 residues. In DNA, the CDR3 is TGCGCCAGCAGCTTGGATCCAGGGAACACCGGGGAGCTGTTTTTT. Amino acid sequence: CASSLDPGNTGELFF.

The genes are TRBV2 and TRBJ2-7; 8 bases align to TRBD2. The CDR3 consists of 15 residues. Germline lookup yields CDR1 SNHLY and CDR2 FYNNEI. Germline trimming cut 4 bases from V and 3 bases from J; bases unmatched to any gene: 8. The CDR3 DNA reads as TGTGCCAGCAGTGTCGGTCCCGGGACTAGCTACGAGCAGTACTTC. Translated, it gives CASSVGPGTSYEQYF. The entire variable domain, with the rest obtained from reference TRBV2 and TRBJ2-7, is as follows: EPEVTQTPSHQVTQMGQEVILRCVPISNHLYFYWYRQILGQKVEFLVSFYNNEISEKSEIFDDQFSVERPDGSNFTLKIRSTKLEDSAMYFCASSVGPGTSYEQYFGPGTRLTVT.

The gene calls are TRBV11-2 and TRBJ2-7; 11 bases match TRBD2. The CDR3 has 17 amino acids. After removal of 2 bases from V and 2 bases from J, the junction contained 8 bases not matched to a gene. In germline, CDR1 is SGHAT, CDR2 FQNNGV. CDR3 bases: TGTGCCAGCAGCTTATATGGGACTAGCGGCGTACCCTACGAGCAGTACTTC. Amino acids: CASSLYGTSGVPYEQYF.

V gene TRBV19 combines with J gene TRBJ2-1; TRBD2 agrees at 13 bases. The germline V gene has CDR1 LNHDA and CDR2 SQIVND (reference sequence). The length of the CDR3 is 20 residues. J was trimmed by 0 bases and V by 4 bases; bases with no gene match: 12. The CDR3 is CASSRSGTSGKGDSYNEQFF. DNA of the CDR3: TGTGCCAGTAGTAGGTCCGGGACTAGCGGGAAGGGTGACTCCTACAATGAGCAGTTCTTC.

V gene TRBV9 combines with J gene TRBJ2-7; no definite D call. The CDR3 extends over 12 amino acids. Trimming pared 2 bases from V and 5 bases from J, leaving 8 bases between. Germline CDR1 is SGDLS and CDR2 is YYNGEE. CDR3 sequence reads: CASSVIRDEQYF. For the CDR3, the DNA is TGTGCCAGCAGCGTGATTCGGGACGAGCAGTACTTC. The whole variable domain, remainder taken from reference TRBV9 and TRBJ2-7, is DSGVTQTPKHLITATGQRVTLRCSPRSGDLSVYWYQQSLDQGLQFLIQYYNGEERAKGNILERFSAQQFPDLHSELNLSSLELGDSALYFCASSVIRDEQYFGPGTRLTVT.

J is TRBJ1-2 and V is TRBV19; D uncertain. Germline V gene lookup returns CDR1 LNHDA and CDR2 SQIVND (reference sequence). This CDR3 region has 13 residues. Between the trimmed V and J ends, which lost 5 bases and 3 bases, there was a span of 10 bases. CDR3 DNA: TGTGCCAGTAGTTGGACGGGAGACTATGGCTACACCTTC. It is translated as CASSWTGDYGYTF. Drawing the rest from reference TRBV19 and TRBJ1-2, the complete variable domain is DGGITQSPKYLFRKEGQNVTLSCEQNLNHDAMYWYRQDPGQGLRLIYYSQIVNDFQKGDIAEGYSVSREKKESFPLTVTSAQKNPTAFYLCASSWTGDYGYTFGSGTRLTVV.